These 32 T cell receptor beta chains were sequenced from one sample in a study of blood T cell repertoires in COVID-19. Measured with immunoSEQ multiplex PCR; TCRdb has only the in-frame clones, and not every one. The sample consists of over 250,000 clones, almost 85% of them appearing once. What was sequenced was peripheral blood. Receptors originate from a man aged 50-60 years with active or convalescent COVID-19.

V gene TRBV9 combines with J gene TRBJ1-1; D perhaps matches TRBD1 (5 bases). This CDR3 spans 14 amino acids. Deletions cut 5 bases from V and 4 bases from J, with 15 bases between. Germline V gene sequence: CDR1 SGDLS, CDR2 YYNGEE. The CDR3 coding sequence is TGTGCCAGCAGTTCTTTGGGGGAGGCCACTGAAGCTTTCTTT. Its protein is CASSSLGEATEAFF.

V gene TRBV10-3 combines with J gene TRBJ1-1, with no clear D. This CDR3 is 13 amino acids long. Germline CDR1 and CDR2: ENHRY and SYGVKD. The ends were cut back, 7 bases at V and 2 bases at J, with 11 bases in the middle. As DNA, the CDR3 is TGTGCCATCACCGACGGGATAAACACTGAAGCTTTCTTT. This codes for CAITDGINTEAFF.

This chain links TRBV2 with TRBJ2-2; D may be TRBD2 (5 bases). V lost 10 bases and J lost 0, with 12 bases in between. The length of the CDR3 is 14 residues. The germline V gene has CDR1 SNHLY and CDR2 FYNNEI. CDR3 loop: CATALLANTGELFF. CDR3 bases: TGTGCCACCGCCCTACTAGCGAACACCGGGGAGCTGTTTTTT.

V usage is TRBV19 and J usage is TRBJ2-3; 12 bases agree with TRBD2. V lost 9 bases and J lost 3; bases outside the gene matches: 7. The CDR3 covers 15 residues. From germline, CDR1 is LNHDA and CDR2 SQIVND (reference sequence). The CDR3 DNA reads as TGTGCCAGCACAGAACTAGCGGGAGGTACAGATACGCAGTATTTT. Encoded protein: CASTELAGGTDTQYF.

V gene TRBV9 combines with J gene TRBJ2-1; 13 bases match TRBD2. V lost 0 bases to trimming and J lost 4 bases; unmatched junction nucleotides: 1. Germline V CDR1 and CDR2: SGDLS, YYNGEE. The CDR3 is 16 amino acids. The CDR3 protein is CASSVGTSGGYNEQFF. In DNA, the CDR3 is TGTGCCAGCAGCGTAGGGACTAGCGGGGGTTACAATGAGCAGTTCTTC.

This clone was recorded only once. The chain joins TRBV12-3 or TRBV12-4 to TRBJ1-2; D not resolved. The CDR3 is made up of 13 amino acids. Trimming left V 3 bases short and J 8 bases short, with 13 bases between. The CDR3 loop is CASSFGGRGGYTF. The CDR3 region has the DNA TGTGCCAGCAGTTTTGGAGGACGTGGGGGCTACACCTTC.

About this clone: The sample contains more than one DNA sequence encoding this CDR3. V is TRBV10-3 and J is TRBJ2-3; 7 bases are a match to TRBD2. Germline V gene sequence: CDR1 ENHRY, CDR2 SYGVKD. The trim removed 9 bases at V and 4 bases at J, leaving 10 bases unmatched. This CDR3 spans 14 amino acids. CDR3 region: CAIKGGGSADTQYF. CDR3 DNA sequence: TGTGCCATTAAGGGAGGCGGGAGTGCAGATACGCAGTATTTT.

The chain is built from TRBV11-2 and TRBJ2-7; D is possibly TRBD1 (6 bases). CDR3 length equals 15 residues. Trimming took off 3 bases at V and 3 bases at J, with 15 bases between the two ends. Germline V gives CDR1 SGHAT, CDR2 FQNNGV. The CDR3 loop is CASSFSHRQDYEQYF. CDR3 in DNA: TGTGCCAGCAGCTTCTCTCATAGACAGGACTACGAGCAGTACTTC.

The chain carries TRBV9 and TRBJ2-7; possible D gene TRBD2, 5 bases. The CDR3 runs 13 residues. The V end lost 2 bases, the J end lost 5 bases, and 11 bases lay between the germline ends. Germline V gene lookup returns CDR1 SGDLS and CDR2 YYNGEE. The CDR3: CASSVGDGNEQYF. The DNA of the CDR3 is TGTGCCAGCAGCGTGGGCGACGGGAACGAGCAGTACTTC. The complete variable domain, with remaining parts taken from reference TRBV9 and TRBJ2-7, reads DSGVTQTPKHLITATGQRVTLRCSPRSGDLSVYWYQQSLDQGLQFLIQYYNGEERAKGNILERFSAQQFPDLHSELNLSSLELGDSALYFCASSVGDGNEQYFGPGTRLTVT.

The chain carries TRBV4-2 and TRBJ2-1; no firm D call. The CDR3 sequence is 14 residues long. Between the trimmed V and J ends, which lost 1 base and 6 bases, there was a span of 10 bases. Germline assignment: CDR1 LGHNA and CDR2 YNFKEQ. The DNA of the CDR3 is TGTGCCAGCAGCCAAGCAGGCGAGATCAATGAGCAGTTCTTC. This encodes CASSQAGEINEQFF.

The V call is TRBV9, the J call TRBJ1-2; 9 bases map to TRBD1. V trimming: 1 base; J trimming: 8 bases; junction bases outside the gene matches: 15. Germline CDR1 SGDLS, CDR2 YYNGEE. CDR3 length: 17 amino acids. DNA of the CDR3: TGTGCCAGCAGCGTAACTTCGGGACAGGGTGTAGGGCGGGGCTACACCTTC. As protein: CASSVTSGQGVGRGYTF.

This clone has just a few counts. The DNA of the CDR3 is TGTGCCAGCAGCTTAACAGCGGGAGTATACGAGCAGTACTTC. Amino acid sequence: CASSLTAGVYEQYF. The chain employs TRBV7-2 and TRBJ2-7; 8 bases agree with TRBD2. This CDR3 is built from 14 residues. Germline-derived CDR1 and CDR2 are SGHTA and FQGNSA. J gave up 4 bases and V 2 bases, and 4 bases lay outside the gene matches.

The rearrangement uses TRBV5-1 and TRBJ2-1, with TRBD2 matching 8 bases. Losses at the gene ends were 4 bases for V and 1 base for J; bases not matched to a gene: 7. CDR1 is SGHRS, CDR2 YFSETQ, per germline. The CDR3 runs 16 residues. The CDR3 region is CASSPGGAASYNEQFF. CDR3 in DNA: TGCGCCAGCAGCCCGGGGGGGGCGGCATCCTACAATGAGCAGTTCTTC.

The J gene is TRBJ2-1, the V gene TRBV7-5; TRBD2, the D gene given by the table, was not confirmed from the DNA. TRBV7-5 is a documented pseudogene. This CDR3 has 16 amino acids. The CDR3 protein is CVRSFRLAGGRNEQFF. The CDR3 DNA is TGTGTCAGAAGCTTCCGACTAGCGGGAGGGCGCAATGAGCAGTTCTTC.

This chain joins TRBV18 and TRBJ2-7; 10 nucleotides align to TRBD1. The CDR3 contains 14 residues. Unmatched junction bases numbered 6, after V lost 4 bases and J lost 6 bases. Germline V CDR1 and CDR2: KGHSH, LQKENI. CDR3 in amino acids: CASSRDRGVGEQYF. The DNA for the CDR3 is TGTGCCAGCTCACGGGACAGGGGCGTAGGCGAGCAGTACTTC.

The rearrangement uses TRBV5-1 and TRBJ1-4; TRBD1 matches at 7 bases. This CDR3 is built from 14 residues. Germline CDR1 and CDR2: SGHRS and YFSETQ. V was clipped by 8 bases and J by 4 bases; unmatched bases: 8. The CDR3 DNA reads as TGCGCCAGTTCACCGGGACAGATTAATGAAAAACTGTTTTTT. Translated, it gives CASSPGQINEKLFF.

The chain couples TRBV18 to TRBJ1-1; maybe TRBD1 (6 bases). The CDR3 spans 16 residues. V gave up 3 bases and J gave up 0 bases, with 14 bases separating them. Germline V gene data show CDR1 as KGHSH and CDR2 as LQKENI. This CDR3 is CASSPSTGNLNTEAFF. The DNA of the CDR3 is TGTGCCAGCTCACCGAGTACAGGGAATTTGAACACTGAAGCTTTCTTT. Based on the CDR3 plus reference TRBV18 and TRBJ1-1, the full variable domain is NAGVMQNPRHLVRRRGQEARLRCSPMKGHSHVYWYRQLPEEGLKFMVYLQKENIIDESGMPKERFSAEFPKEGPSILRIQQVVRGDSAAYFCASSPSTGNLNTEAFFGQGTRLTVV.

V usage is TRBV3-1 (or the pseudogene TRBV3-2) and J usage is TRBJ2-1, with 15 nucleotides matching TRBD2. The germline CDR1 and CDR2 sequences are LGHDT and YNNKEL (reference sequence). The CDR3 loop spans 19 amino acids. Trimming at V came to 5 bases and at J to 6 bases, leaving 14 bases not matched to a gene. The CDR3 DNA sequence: TGTGCCAGCAGCGTACAACCGGGACTAGCGGGAGGTCGGGGCAATGAGCAGTTCTTC. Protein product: CASSVQPGLAGGRGNEQFF.

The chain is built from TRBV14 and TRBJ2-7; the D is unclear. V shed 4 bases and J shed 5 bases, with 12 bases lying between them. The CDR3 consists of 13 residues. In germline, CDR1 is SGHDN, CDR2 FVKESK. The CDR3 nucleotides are TGTGCCAGCAGCCCCTGGGCTGAGAACGAGCAGTACTTC. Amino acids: CASSPWAENEQYF.

CDR3: CSVHLPGNNYGYTF. CDR3 sequence (DNA): TGCAGCGTTCACCTTCCAGGGAATAACTATGGCTACACCTTC. The chain carries TRBV29-1 and TRBJ1-2; D is perhaps TRBD1 (5 bases). Between the trimmed V and J ends, which lost 5 bases and 1 base, there was a span of 14 bases. This CDR3 comprises 14 residues. Germline-derived CDR1 and CDR2 are SQVTM and ANQGSEA.

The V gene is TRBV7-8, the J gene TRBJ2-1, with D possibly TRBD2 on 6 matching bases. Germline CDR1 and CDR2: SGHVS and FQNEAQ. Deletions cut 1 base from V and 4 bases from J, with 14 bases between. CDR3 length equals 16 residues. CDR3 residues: CASSLGASAIYNEQFF. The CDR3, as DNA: TGTGCCAGCAGCTTAGGGGCTAGCGCAATTTACAATGAGCAGTTCTTC.

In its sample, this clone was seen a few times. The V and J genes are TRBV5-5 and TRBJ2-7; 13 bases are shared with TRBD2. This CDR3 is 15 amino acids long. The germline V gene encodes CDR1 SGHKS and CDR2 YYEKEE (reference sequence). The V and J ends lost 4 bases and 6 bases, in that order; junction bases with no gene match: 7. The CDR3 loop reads CASSRTSGGGGEQYF. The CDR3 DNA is TGTGCCAGCAGCCGCACTAGCGGGGGGGGTGGCGAGCAGTACTTC.

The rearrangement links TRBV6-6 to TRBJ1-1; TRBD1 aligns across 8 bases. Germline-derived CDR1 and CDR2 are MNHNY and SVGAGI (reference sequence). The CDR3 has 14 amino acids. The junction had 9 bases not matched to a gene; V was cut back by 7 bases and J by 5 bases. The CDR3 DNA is TGTGCCAGCAAGATGACAGGGGAAGTGACTGAAGCTTTCTTT. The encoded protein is CASKMTGEVTEAFF.

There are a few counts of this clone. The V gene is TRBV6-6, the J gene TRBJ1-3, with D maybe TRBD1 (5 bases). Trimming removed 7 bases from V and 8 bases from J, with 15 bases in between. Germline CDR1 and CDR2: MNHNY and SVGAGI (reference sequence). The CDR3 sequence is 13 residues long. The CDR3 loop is CASTTGKGYTIYF. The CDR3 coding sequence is TGTGCCAGCACCACAGGAAAGGGTTACACCATATATTTT.

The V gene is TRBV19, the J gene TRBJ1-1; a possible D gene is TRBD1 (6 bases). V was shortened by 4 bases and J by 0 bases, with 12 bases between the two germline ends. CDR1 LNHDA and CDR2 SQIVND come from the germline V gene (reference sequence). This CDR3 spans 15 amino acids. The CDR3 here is CASSTTWTVNTEAFF. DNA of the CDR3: TGTGCCAGTAGTACCACATGGACAGTGAACACTGAAGCTTTCTTT.

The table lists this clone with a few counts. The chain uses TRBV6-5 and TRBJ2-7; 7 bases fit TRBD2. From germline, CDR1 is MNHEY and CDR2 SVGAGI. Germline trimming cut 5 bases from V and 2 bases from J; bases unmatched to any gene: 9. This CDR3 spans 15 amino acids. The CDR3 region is CASSRDGGGPYEQYF. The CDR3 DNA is TGTGCCAGCAGTCGAGACGGGGGAGGGCCCTACGAGCAGTACTTC.

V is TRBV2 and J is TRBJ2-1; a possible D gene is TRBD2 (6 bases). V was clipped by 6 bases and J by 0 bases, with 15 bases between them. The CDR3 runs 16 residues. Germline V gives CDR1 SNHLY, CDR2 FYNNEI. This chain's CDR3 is CASRLAGSYSYNEQFF. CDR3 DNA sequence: TGTGCCAGCAGACTAGCAGGGAGTTACTCCTACAATGAGCAGTTCTTC.

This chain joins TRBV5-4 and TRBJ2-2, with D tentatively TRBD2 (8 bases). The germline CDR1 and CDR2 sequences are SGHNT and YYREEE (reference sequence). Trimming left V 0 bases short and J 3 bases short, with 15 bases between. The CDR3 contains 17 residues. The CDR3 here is CASSLDGRGQDTGELFF. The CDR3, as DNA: TGTGCCAGCAGCTTGGACGGGAGGGGGCAGGACACCGGGGAGCTGTTTTTT.

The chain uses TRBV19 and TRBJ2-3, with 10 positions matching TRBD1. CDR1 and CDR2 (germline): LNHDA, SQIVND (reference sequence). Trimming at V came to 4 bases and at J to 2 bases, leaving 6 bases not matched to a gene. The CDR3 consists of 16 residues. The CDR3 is CASSTGQGVDTDTQYF. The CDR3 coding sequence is TGTGCCAGTAGTACAGGACAGGGGGTAGACACAGATACGCAGTATTTT.

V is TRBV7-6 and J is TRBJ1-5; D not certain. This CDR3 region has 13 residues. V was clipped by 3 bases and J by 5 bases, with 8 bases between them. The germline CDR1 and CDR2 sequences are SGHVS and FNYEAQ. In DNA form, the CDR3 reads TGTGCCAGCAGCTTGAGTCAAGATCAGCCCCAGCATTTT. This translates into CASSLSQDQPQHF.

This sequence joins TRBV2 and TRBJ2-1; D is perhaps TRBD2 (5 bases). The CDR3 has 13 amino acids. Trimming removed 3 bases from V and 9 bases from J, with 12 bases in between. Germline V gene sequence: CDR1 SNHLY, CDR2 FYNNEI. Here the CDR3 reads CASSERLPPEQFF. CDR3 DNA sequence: TGTGCCAGCAGTGAGAGACTACCCCCTGAGCAGTTCTTC.

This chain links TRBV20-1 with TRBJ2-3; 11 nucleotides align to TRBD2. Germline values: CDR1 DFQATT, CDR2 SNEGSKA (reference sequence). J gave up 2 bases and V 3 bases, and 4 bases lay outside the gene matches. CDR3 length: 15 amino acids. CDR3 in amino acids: CSASGLAGFTDTQYF. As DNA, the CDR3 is TGCAGTGCTAGTGGACTAGCGGGCTTCACAGATACGCAGTATTTT.